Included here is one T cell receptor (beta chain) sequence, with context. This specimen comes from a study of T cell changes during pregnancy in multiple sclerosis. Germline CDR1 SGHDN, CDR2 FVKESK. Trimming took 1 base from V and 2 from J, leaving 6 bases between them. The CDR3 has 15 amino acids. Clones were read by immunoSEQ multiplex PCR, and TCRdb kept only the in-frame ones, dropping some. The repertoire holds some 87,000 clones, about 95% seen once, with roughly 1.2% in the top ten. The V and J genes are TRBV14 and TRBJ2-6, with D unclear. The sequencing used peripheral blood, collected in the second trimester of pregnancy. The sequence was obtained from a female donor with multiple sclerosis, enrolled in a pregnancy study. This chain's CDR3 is CASSQGVAGANVLTF. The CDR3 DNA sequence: TGTGCCAGCAGCCAAGGAGTTGCTGGGGCCAACGTCCTGACTTTC.